This TCR beta chain originates from a study of cytomegalovirus exposure and HLA in healthy donors. The PCR contained 60 Vbeta and 13 Jbeta primers. Only in-frame clones appear in the TCRdb table, and some are missing; sequencing was by immunoSEQ multiplex PCR. The sample lists some 100,000 clones, about 79% occurring once. The sequenced sample was PBMCs. The sequence came from a male donor in good health and CMV-seropositive.

In DNA, the CDR3 is TGTGCCAGCGGGGACAGGGTCTCTGGAAACACCATATATTTT. This translates into CASGDRVSGNTIYF. The chain employs TRBV6-5 and TRBJ1-3; TRBD1 aligns across 9 bases. This CDR3 has 14 amino acids. Looked up from germline, CDR1 is MNHEY and CDR2 is SVGAGI. With 8 bases clipped from V and 0 bases from J, the junction kept 2 bases outside the gene matches.